Listed here are 18 T cell receptor beta chains from one sample, sequenced in a study of blood T cells in healthy people across ages. A second PCR, run for roughly 7 to 12 cycles, used a sample-barcoded 5' primer plus a J-beta primer mix. One entry per CDR3 protein, called by TCRdb with MiXCR from the 5' RACE reads. The data show 1.5 million to 2 million distinct CDR3 sequences, with approximately 40% seen just once and roughly 23% held by the top ten. The sequenced sample consisted of blood. Source of these receptors: a human donor in good health.

There are a few counts of this clonotype. The chain combines TRBV11-2 with TRBJ2-4, with D uncertain. Germline V gene lookup returns CDR1 SGHAT and CDR2 FQNNGV. CDR3 length: 15 residues. V shed 3 bases and J shed 0 bases, with 9 bases lying between them. This CDR3 is CASSLFGLAKNIQYF. DNA for the CDR3: TGTGCCAGCAGCTTGTTCGGCTTAGCCAAAAACATTCAGTACTTC.

V is TRBV11-2 and J is TRBJ2-5, with D tentatively TRBD2 (6 bases). The V gene lost 3 bases and the J gene lost 4 bases, with 21 bases spanning the gap. CDR3 length: 17 amino acids. Germline V gives CDR1 SGHAT, CDR2 FQNNGV. CDR3 loop: CASSFGAVTSSGETQYF. CDR3 in DNA: TGTGCCAGCAGCTTTGGGGCCGTGACTAGTAGCGGAGAGACCCAGTACTTC.

The V and J genes are TRBV9 and TRBJ2-1; D might be TRBD2 (5 bases). Germline CDR1 and CDR2: SGDLS and YYNGEE. Trimming pared 0 bases from V and 7 bases from J, leaving 17 bases between. This CDR3 region has 16 residues. The CDR3 region is CASSVDAEPEGNEQFF. The CDR3, as DNA: TGTGCCAGCAGCGTAGACGCGGAGCCTGAGGGAAATGAGCAGTTCTTC.

This clonotype was seen ten or more times. The rearrangement joins TRBV28 to TRBJ2-6; D possibly corresponds to TRBD1 (5 bases). Deletions cut 10 bases from V and 0 bases from J, with 13 bases between. Germline CDR1 reads MDHEN; CDR2 reads SYDVKM. The CDR3 is 15 amino acids. CDR3: CATYSQGSGANVLTF. Here the CDR3 DNA reads TGTGCCACCTATTCGCAGGGCTCTGGGGCCAACGTCCTGACTTTC.

In its sample, this clonotype was seen a few times. The CDR3 sequence is CASSQLGQGARQPQHF. CDR3 DNA sequence: TGTGCCAGCAGTCAATTGGGACAGGGGGCCCGGCAGCCCCAGCATTTT. The chain has TRBV27 and TRBJ1-5, with TRBD1 identical over 12 bases. CDR1 and CDR2 from the germline V gene are MNHEY and SMNVEV (reference sequence). V lost 5 bases, J lost 7 bases, and 9 bases stayed unmatched. The CDR3 is made up of 16 amino acids.

CDR3 residues: CASSQWDISDYGYTF. The CDR3 DNA sequence: TGTGCCAGCAGCCAATGGGACATCTCCGACTATGGCTACACCTTC. The chain employs TRBV12-3 or TRBV12-4 and TRBJ1-2; D may be TRBD1 (6 bases). CDR3 length: 15 residues. Trimming stripped 6 bases from V and 3 bases from J, with 17 bases between.

The chain employs TRBV29-1 and TRBJ2-6; tentatively, D is TRBD1 (6 bases). The ends were cut back, 4 bases at V and 0 bases at J, with 13 bases in the middle. Germline V gene lookup returns CDR1 SQVTM and CDR2 ANQGSEA. The CDR3 extends over 16 amino acids. As DNA, the CDR3 is TGCAGCGTTGTTGGGGCCAGGGGCTCTGGGGCCAACGTCCTGACTTTC. As protein: CSVVGARGSGANVLTF.

To note about this clonotype: At one end, the junction sequence differs from germline, possibly due to a read error. The CDR3 reads CSTLVGTGGSNERYF. The DNA of the CDR3 is TGCAGCACCCTAGTGGGGACAGGGGGGAGCAATGAGCGGTACTTC. The rearrangement uses TRBV29-1 and TRBJ2-1; 11 bases fit TRBD1. Germline loops: CDR1 SQVTM, CDR2 ANQGSEA. The CDR3 is made up of 15 amino acids.

To note about this clonotype: Germline and junction disagree at one end, which may indicate a read error. The CDR3 DNA is TGTGCCAGCGGTGATGACAGGGTCGACGGCTACACCTTC. It specifies CASGDDRVDGYTF. J is TRBJ1-2 and V is TRBV2; 7 bases line up with TRBD1. The CDR3 sequence is 13 residues long. Germline-derived CDR1 and CDR2 are SNHLY and FYNNEI.

The chain uses TRBV20-1 and TRBJ1-5; 7 nucleotides align to TRBD1. With V trimmed by 1 base and J by 5 bases, 2 bases remained unmatched. Germline V gives CDR1 DFQATT, CDR2 SNEGSKA (reference sequence). The CDR3 consists of 13 residues. The CDR3 region is CSARGTGDQPQHF. The CDR3 DNA reads TGCAGTGCTAGAGGGACAGGAGATCAGCCCCAGCATTTT.

This sequence joins TRBV11-3 and TRBJ2-7, with D hard to call. The V and J ends lost 3 bases and 0 bases respectively, with 12 bases between them. The CDR3 is 15 amino acids. Germline CDR1 is SGHNT and CDR2 is YENEEA. For the CDR3, the DNA is TGTGCCAGCAGCTTCTGGACGGAAAGCTCCTACGAGCAGTACTTC. This translates into CASSFWTESSYEQYF. The full variable domain, rest sourced from reference TRBV11-3 and TRBJ2-7, is EAGVVQSPRYKIIEKKQPVAFWCNPISGHNTLYWYLQNLGQGPELLIRYENEEAVDDSQLPKDRFSAERLKGVDSTLKIQPAELGDSAVYLCASSFWTESSYEQYFGPGTRLTVT.

This clonotype was found a few times. CDR3 sequence (DNA): TGTGCCAGCAGGCCCCTCGGCGGGACAGGGCTCACCGGGGAGCTGTTTTTT. Translated, it gives CASRPLGGTGLTGELFF. The V call is TRBV6-2 or TRBV6-3, the J call TRBJ2-2; TRBD1 matches at 9 bases. The CDR3 extends over 17 amino acids. J gave up 4 bases and V 6 bases, and 12 bases lay outside the gene matches. The germline CDR1 and CDR2 sequences are MNHEY and SVGEGT.

V gene TRBV3-1 combines with J gene TRBJ2-5, with D possibly TRBD2 on 6 matching bases. V was shortened by 4 bases and J by 9 bases, with 24 bases between the two germline ends. Germline V gene data show CDR1 as LGHDT and CDR2 as YNNKEL (reference sequence). The CDR3 is 16 amino acids. As DNA, the CDR3 is TGTGCCAGCAGCCGGTTCTCAGGTGGGGGGTCGGGAGCCCAGTACTTC. Its translation: CASSRFSGGGSGAQYF.

This clonotype was seen a handful of times. The CDR3 here is CAWSDRGITEAFF. The CDR3 DNA reads as TGTGCCTGGAGTGACAGGGGGATAACTGAAGCTTTCTTT. This rearrangement joins TRBV30 to TRBJ1-1, with 8 bases matching TRBD1. CDR3 length: 13 residues. Germline V lookup: CDR1 GTSNPN, CDR2 SVGIG (reference sequence). The V segment lost 1 base and the J segment 5 bases; nucleotides outside the gene matches: 3. The entire variable domain, with the rest obtained from reference TRBV30 and TRBJ1-1, is as follows: SQTIHQWPATLVQPVGSPLSLECTVEGTSNPNLYWYRQAAGRGLQLLFYSVGIGQISSEVPQNLSASRPQDRQFILSSKKLLLSDSGFYLCAWSDRGITEAFFGQGTRLTVV.

This clonotype was seen repeatedly, ten times or more. The V call is TRBV12-3 or TRBV12-4, the J call TRBJ1-1; D ambiguous. The CDR3 length is 11 residues. The V and J ends lost 3 bases and 5 bases respectively, with 4 bases between them. The CDR3 DNA reads TGTGCCAGCAGTTTTGGGACTGAAGCTTTCTTT. Translating it yields CASSFGTEAFF.

The rearrangement uses TRBV15 and TRBJ1-4; D is perhaps TRBD1 (5 bases). Germline V gene sequence: CDR1 LNHNV, CDR2 YYDKDF (reference sequence). The V gene lost 3 bases and the J gene lost 2 bases, with 10 bases spanning the gap. CDR3 size: 15 residues. This chain's CDR3 is CATSSGRATNEKLFF. The CDR3 DNA is TGTGCCACCAGCAGTGGCAGGGCGACTAATGAAAAACTGTTTTTT.

A note on this clonotype: One junction end does not reproduce the germline sequence, and a read error may be involved. This chain uses TRBV12-3 or TRBV12-4 with TRBJ1-2; 7 nucleotides align to TRBD1. The length of the CDR3 is 15 residues. The CDR3 DNA follows: TGTGCCAGCCGTTTCCGTTCGACAGGGAACTATGGCTACACCTTC. This translates into CASRFRSTGNYGYTF.

The table lists this clonotype with a few counts. The CDR3 DNA reads as TGCGCCAGCAGCCAAGGTGTGGCAGATACGCAGTATTTT. Protein sequence: CASSQGVADTQYF. The rearrangement joins TRBV4-3 to TRBJ2-3; the D is unclear. The germline V gene has CDR1 LGHNA and CDR2 YSLEER. The germline V and J ends were trimmed by 1 base and 4 bases, with 6 bases remaining between them. The CDR3 loop spans 13 amino acids.